Below, 3 T cell receptor beta chains from the same sample are listed, as sequenced in a study of tumor-infiltrating lymphocytes in primary liver carcinoma. TCR beta cDNA was reverse-transcribed from about 550 ng of total RNA. The reaction used a constant-region primer and ProtoScript II reverse transcriptase. Library construction for TCR beta comprised three nested multiplex PCR rounds performed with slightly modified ARM-PCR. A C-beta reverse primer and TRBV1-TRBV30 forward primers served in each of the first two PCR rounds, at 10 cycles apiece. TCRdb called the multiplex PCR reads again in MiXCR, with one record for every CDR3 protein. The sample carries fewer than 90,000 distinct CDR3 sequences, around 70% recorded once. DNA and RNA were both co-extracted from about 20-30 mg of bulk tissue that had not been sorted. The specimen sequenced was liver tumor tissue from sampling region 1. Subset meaning: tumor region T1, superior pole. The source is a man aged 35 to 55 with primary liver carcinoma and hepatitis B virus infection.

On this clonotype: The conserved final phenylalanine or tryptophan is absent from the CDR3, which likely points to a read error. The chain carries TRBV20-1 and TRBJ2-5; D tentatively fits TRBD1 or TRBD2 (5 bases each). The germline V gene encodes CDR1 DFQATT and CDR2 SNEGSKA (reference sequence). The CDR3 contains 16 residues. Trimming removed 5 bases at V and 2 bases at J, with 21 bases between. CDR3: CSAALPRDRRQETQYL. CDR3 bases: TGCAGTGCTGCCCTACCCCGGGACCGTCGACAAGAGACCCAGTACCTC.

The chain employs TRBV20-1 and TRBJ1-1, with 9 bases that match TRBD1. Germline CDR1 and CDR2: DFQATT and SNEGSKA (reference sequence). The CDR3 is 18 residues long. J was trimmed by 1 base and V by 0 bases; bases with no gene match: 12. The DNA for the CDR3 is TGCAGTGCTAGAGATCGCCCCCCTCGACAGGGGGGGAACACTGAAGCTTTCTTT. Residues: CSARDRPPRQGGNTEAFF.

This clonotype was seen a handful of times. This could be a read error, since a much larger clone is one nucleotide away. The rearrangement joins TRBV29-1 to TRBJ2-7; 9 bases match TRBD1. CDR1 SQVTM and CDR2 ANQGSEA come from the germline V gene. The length of the CDR3 is 14 residues. The CDR3 region is CGTRTGGAVYEQYF. CDR3 DNA: TGCGGCACTAGAACAGGGGGCGCAGTTTACGAGCAGTACTTC.